Listed here are 25 T cell receptor beta chains from one sample, sequenced in a study of blood T cell repertoires in COVID-19. Clones were read by immunoSEQ multiplex PCR, and TCRdb kept only the in-frame ones, dropping some. This repertoire shows some 360,000 clones, roughly 86% found once; its top ten account for around 0.92%. What was sequenced was PBMCs or T cells enriched from blood (not recorded which). The receptors come from a woman aged 30 to 39 who had been exposed to COVID-19.

V and J are TRBV7-9 and TRBJ2-5; 8 nucleotides agree with TRBD1. V lost 3 bases and J lost 5; bases outside the gene matches: 2. This CDR3 comprises 13 residues. Per the germline V gene, CDR1 is SEHNR and CDR2 is FQNEAQ (reference sequence). As DNA, the CDR3 is TGTGCCAGCAGCTTGACAGGGGCGGAGACCCAGTACTTC. Translation gives CASSLTGAETQYF. Full variable domain (rest looked up from reference TRBV7-9 and TRBJ2-5): DTGVSQNPRHKITKRGQNVTFRCDPISEHNRLYWYRQTLGQGPEFLTYFQNEAQLEKSRLLSDRFSAERPKGSFSTLEIQRTEQGDSAMYLCASSLTGAETQYFGPGTRLLVL.

The chain recombines TRBV7-8 with TRBJ2-7; unclear D gene. Germline-derived CDR1 and CDR2 are SGHVS and FQNEAQ. The CDR3 has 16 residues. V was shortened by 5 bases and J by 3 bases, with 20 bases between the two germline ends. DNA for the CDR3: TGTGCCAGCAGCACCCGATCTGGGCAGGCAAACTACGAGCAGTACTTC. Translation: CASSTRSGQANYEQYF.

V is TRBV28 and J is TRBJ1-1; the match to TRBD1 covers 9 bases. Germline assignment: CDR1 MDHEN and CDR2 SYDVKM. V was pared by 5 bases and J by 5 bases, with 9 bases of the junction left unmatched. The CDR3 spans 15 residues. CDR3 coding DNA: TGTGCCAGCAGTACACCGGACAGGGGCCTGACTGAAGCTTTCTTT. This sequence encodes CASSTPDRGLTEAFF.

The V call is TRBV7-3, the J call TRBJ2-1, with TRBD1 matching over 7 bases. V shed 4 bases and J 0 bases; nucleotides not matched to a gene: 3. In germline, CDR1 is SGHTA, CDR2 FQGTGA. This CDR3 contains 15 residues. DNA of the CDR3: TGTGCCAGCAGCTGGGGACAGACCTCCTACAATGAGCAGTTCTTC. The encoded protein is CASSWGQTSYNEQFF.

J is TRBJ1-1 and V is TRBV20-1; D gene ambiguous. V lost 1 base and J lost 8, with 8 bases in between. CDR1 DFQATT and CDR2 SNEGSKA come from the germline V gene (reference sequence). CDR3 length equals 11 residues. DNA for the CDR3: TGCAGTGCTAGAGCCCCCCTGGAAGCTTTCTTT. Its protein product is CSARAPLEAFF.

V is TRBV9 and J is TRBJ1-1, with 10 bases matching TRBD1. CDR3 length: 18 amino acids. The V gene end was trimmed by 6 bases and the J gene end by 1 base; junction bases not matched to a gene: 15. Germline V gene data show CDR1 as SGDLS and CDR2 as YYNGEE. CDR3 loop: CASITPPKGQGRNTEAFF. The CDR3 DNA is TGTGCCAGCATCACCCCACCTAAGGGACAGGGGAGGAACACTGAAGCTTTCTTT.

This clone appeared a few times. The chain joins TRBV13 to TRBJ2-1; perhaps TRBD2 as D (6 bases). This CDR3 is 16 amino acids long. The V end was cut by 2 bases, the J end by 7 bases, with 18 bases between. Germline values: CDR1 PRHDT, CDR2 FYEKMQ (reference sequence). CDR3: CASSLWRGDIDNEQFF. The CDR3 DNA sequence: TGTGCCAGCAGCTTATGGAGGGGCGACATTGATAATGAGCAGTTCTTC.

The genes are TRBV19 and TRBJ1-1, with 11 bases lining up with TRBD1. V was clipped by 10 bases and J by 3 bases; unmatched bases: 16. This CDR3 has 17 amino acids. The germline CDR1 and CDR2 sequences are LNHDA and SQIVND (reference sequence). The DNA of the CDR3 is TGTGCCACTCCAAACCCCGGGACAGGGGGTATTGACACTGAAGCTTTCTTT. This sequence encodes CATPNPGTGGIDTEAFF.

The chain joins TRBV11-3 to TRBJ1-6; D possibly corresponds to TRBD1 (6 bases). Germline V CDR1 and CDR2: SGHNT, YENEEA. CDR3 length equals 15 residues. The germline V and J ends were trimmed by 5 bases and 9 bases, with 17 bases remaining between them. In DNA form, the CDR3 reads TGTGCCAGCAGCGCCCCGGCAGGGGATGGTTCACCCCTCCACTTT. Its translation is CASSAPAGDGSPLHF.

The CDR3 DNA sequence: TGTGCCAGCAGTTCCATCGACAGCGCTTTTAACTATGGCTACACCTTC. Translating gives CASSSIDSAFNYGYTF. This chain joins TRBV27 and TRBJ1-2; possible D gene TRBD1, 5 bases. V lost 4 bases and J lost 1, with 16 bases in between. The CDR3 runs 16 residues. The germline CDR1 and CDR2 sequences are MNHEY and SMNVEV (reference sequence).

As concerns this clone: One junction end disagrees with the germline gene, perhaps due to a read error. The CDR3 loop reads CASSPQTGFSYEQYF. CDR3 nucleotides: TGTGCTAGCAGCCCGCAGACAGGTTTCTCCTACGAGCAGTACTTC. The gene calls are TRBV7-7 and TRBJ2-7; perhaps TRBD1 as D (6 bases). There are 15 residues in the CDR3. The germline V gene encodes CDR1 SSHAT and CDR2 FNYEAQ (reference sequence).

Of note for this clone: The same CDR3 also results from other DNA sequences found in this sample. This chain uses TRBV19 with TRBJ2-5, with D perhaps TRBD1 (6 bases). This CDR3 has 14 residues. V gave up 2 bases and J gave up 3 bases, with 10 bases separating them. The germline V gene has CDR1 LNHDA and CDR2 SQIVND (reference sequence). CDR3 sequence reads: CASSIRAGEETQYF. The CDR3, as DNA: TGTGCCAGTAGTATAAGGGCAGGGGAAGAGACCCAGTACTTC.

This clone was counted between two and nine times. The gene calls are TRBV24-1 and TRBJ1-2; 10 bases match TRBD1. CDR3 length equals 16 residues. V lost 3 bases to trimming and J lost 7 bases; unmatched junction nucleotides: 10. Germline loops: CDR1 KGHDR, CDR2 SFDVKD. CDR3 nucleotide sequence: TGTGCCACCAGTGATATTTCCGGGACAGGGGCTCGTGGCTACACCTTC. The encoded protein is CATSDISGTGARGYTF.

For this clone: The identical CDR3 is also encoded by other nucleotide sequences in the sample. The gene calls are TRBV7-9 and TRBJ1-5; TRBD1 matches at 8 bases. The CDR3 covers 14 residues. V lost 3 bases to trimming and J lost 2 bases; unmatched junction nucleotides: 0. CDR1 is SEHNR and CDR2 is FQNEAQ in the germline V gene (reference sequence). The CDR3 nucleotides are TGTGCCAGCAGCTTGGGACAGGGCAATCAGCCCCAGCATTTT. It codes for CASSLGQGNQPQHF.

V usage is TRBV24-1 and J usage is TRBJ2-1, with TRBD1 matching over 8 bases. V was pared by 0 bases and J by 9 bases, with 12 bases of the junction left unmatched. This CDR3 spans 17 amino acids. From germline, CDR1 is KGHDR and CDR2 SFDVKD. CDR3 amino acids: CATSDLWSGGLSGEQFF. The CDR3 nucleotides are TGTGCCACCAGTGATTTGTGGTCAGGGGGCCTTTCTGGTGAGCAGTTCTTC.

The V call is TRBV30, the J call TRBJ1-5, with D uncertain. V lost 0 bases, J lost 1 base, and 7 bases lay in between. Germline assignment: CDR1 GTSNPN and CDR2 SVGIG (reference sequence). This CDR3 is 14 amino acids long. CDR3 region: CAWSVAASNQPQHF. The CDR3 DNA reads TGTGCCTGGAGTGTGGCAGCGAGCAATCAGCCCCAGCATTTT.

This clone was seen a handful of times. The V and J genes are TRBV27 and TRBJ1-2; D is undetermined. Between the trimmed V and J ends, which lost 6 bases and 0 bases, there was a span of 11 bases. The CDR3 consists of 14 residues. Germline V lookup: CDR1 MNHEY, CDR2 SMNVEV (reference sequence). The CDR3 region is CASRPSGSNYGYTF. The CDR3, as DNA: TGTGCCAGCAGGCCTTCAGGATCTAACTATGGCTACACCTTC.

This rearrangement joins TRBV19 to TRBJ2-1; 8 bases fit TRBD2. V lost 8 bases to trimming and J lost 0 bases; unmatched junction nucleotides: 3. There are 14 residues in the CDR3. Germline V gene data show CDR1 as LNHDA and CDR2 as SQIVND (reference sequence). In DNA, the CDR3 is TGTGCCAGTGCTAGCGGGCTCTCCTACAATGAGCAGTTCTTC. This codes for CASASGLSYNEQFF.

The V call is TRBV4-2, the J call TRBJ2-3, with TRBD2 matching over 10 bases. Germline V lookup: CDR1 LGHNA, CDR2 YNFKEQ. This CDR3 has 16 amino acids. The V segment lost 0 bases and the J segment 4 bases; nucleotides outside the gene matches: 4. CDR3 protein: CASSQDSGRSADTQYF. The CDR3 DNA sequence: TGTGCCAGCAGCCAAGATAGCGGGAGGAGCGCAGATACGCAGTATTTT.

The rearrangement uses TRBV29-1 and TRBJ2-1; possible D gene TRBD2, 6 bases. Germline V gene data show CDR1 as SQVTM and CDR2 as ANQGSEA. The CDR3 loop spans 15 amino acids. V was trimmed by 7 bases and J by 6 bases, leaving 22 bases between them. In nucleotides, the CDR3 is TGCAGCGCCGGACCTACTCGCGCCGGGGGCAATGAGCAGTTCTTC. It translates to CSAGPTRAGGNEQFF.

The chain joins TRBV28 to TRBJ1-4; a weak D match, TRBD1 (6 bases). With 5 bases removed from V and 4 bases from J, the gap between germline ends came to 14 bases. Germline values: CDR1 MDHEN, CDR2 SYDVKM. The CDR3 totals 15 residues. The CDR3 reads CASSAPGGGNEKLFF. In DNA form, the CDR3 reads TGTGCCAGCAGTGCCCCGGGAGGGGGTAATGAAAAACTGTTTTTT. The entire variable domain, with the rest obtained from reference TRBV28 and TRBJ1-4, is as follows: DVKVTQSSRYLVKRTGEKVFLECVQDMDHENMFWYRQDPGLGLRLIYFSYDVKMKEKGDIPEGYSVSREKKERFSLILESASTNQTSMYLCASSAPGGGNEKLFFGSGTQLSVL.

DNA of the CDR3: TGTGCTAGTGGTTTGGCTTTTAATCAGCCCCAGCATTTT. It translates to CASGLAFNQPQHF. This rearrangement joins TRBV12-5 to TRBJ1-5, with D hard to call. The CDR3 is 13 amino acids. CDR1 is LGHNT, CDR2 FRNRAP, per germline. Trimming shortened V by 1 base and J by 4 bases, and 5 bases separated the two germline ends.

The V gene is TRBV28, the J gene TRBJ2-7, with a possible D match to TRBD2 (5 bases). Germline CDR1 MDHEN, CDR2 SYDVKM. The CDR3 length is 15 residues. Between the trimmed V and J ends, which lost 4 bases and 0 bases, there was a span of 13 bases. The CDR3 protein is CASSSIGLSSYEQYF. In nucleotides, the CDR3 is TGTGCCAGCAGTTCCATTGGACTCTCCTCCTACGAGCAGTACTTC.

This clone was counted a few times. This chain links TRBV27 with TRBJ1-5; D possibly corresponds to TRBD1 (5 bases). The CDR3 contains 13 residues. Trimming shortened V by 5 bases and J by 6 bases, and 11 bases separated the two germline ends. The V gene's germline CDR1 is MNHEY and CDR2 SMNVEV (reference sequence). The CDR3, as DNA: TGTGCCAGCAGTCCTGGGGGGGGTCAGCCCCAGCATTTT. Protein sequence: CASSPGGGQPQHF.

The chain links TRBV9 to TRBJ2-5, with 11 positions matching TRBD2. Germline trimming cut 1 base from V and 2 bases from J; bases unmatched to any gene: 1. Per germline, CDR1 SGDLS and CDR2 YYNGEE. The CDR3 is 15 amino acids. CDR3 bases: TGTGCCAGCAGCGTAAGGACTAGCGGGCAAGAGACCCAGTACTTC. It specifies CASSVRTSGQETQYF.